This T cell receptor beta chain was sequenced in a study of cytomegalovirus exposure and HLA in healthy donors. Whole-study findings and limits: Later analysis revealed greater clonal expansion in HLA-associated TCR beta chains than in equally common others.

The germline V gene has CDR1 SGHVS and CDR2 FQNEAQ. V shed 5 bases and J shed 8 bases, with 13 bases lying between them. This CDR3 has 13 amino acids. A multiplex PCR was run with 60 Vbeta primers and 13 Jbeta primers. Generated by immunoSEQ multiplex PCR, the TCRdb table keeps only in-frame clones and is missing some. The sample holds 75,000 to 85,000 clones; around three quarters are singletons and the top ten take approximately 1%. Turning to this clone: The antigen is undetermined.

The V call is TRBV7-8, the J call TRBJ2-1; possible D gene TRBD1, 6 bases. The origin of this receptor is a male donor in good health and CMV-seronegative. Sequences were obtained from PBMCs. CDR3 loop: CASSKTGSDEQFF. CDR3 in DNA: TGTGCCAGCAGCAAAACAGGGTCGGATGAGCAGTTCTTC.